This T cell receptor beta chain was recovered during a study of cytomegalovirus exposure and HLA in healthy donors. The V end was cut by 4 bases, the J end by 3 bases, with 15 bases between. The CDR3 extends over 15 amino acids. Germline V lookup: CDR1 MNHEY, CDR2 SVGAGI. The PCR had 60 Vbeta and 13 Jbeta primers. Data came from immunoSEQ multiplex PCR; TCRdb stores just in-frame clones and leaves some out. The data show around 130,000 clones, about three quarters seen once. The chain employs TRBV6-5 and TRBJ1-2; weak D call: TRBD1 (6 bases). The receptor was derived from a human donor in good health. The sequenced sample was PBMCs. The CDR3 sequence is CASSSPTGSDYGYTF. CDR3 DNA sequence: TGTGCCAGCAGTTCCCCCACAGGGTCGGACTATGGCTACACCTTC.